The clone carrying this T cell receptor beta chain was detected a few times. V was pared by 1 base and J by 2 bases, with 8 bases between. Per the germline V gene, CDR1 is MNHEY and CDR2 is SVGAGI. CDR3 length equals 14 residues. Participant-given clinical history determined each cohort assignment. Cohort 3 donors counted as recovered after two negative PCRs, clearance, or resolved symptoms. In the study's own analysis: The authors estimated nucleated cell counts from reference gene primer amplification. Clones were sequenced by immunoSEQ multiplex PCR, and TCRdb holds only the in-frame ones, with some missing. The D gene and trimming were derived from the DNA, and the V and J assignments and clone size from that table. The data hold more than 200,000 clones, with around 89% observed a single time. The data originate from a study of blood T cell repertoires in COVID-19. The overall study: From T cells, B-cell-depleted T cells, or PBMCs came the material, which was cDNA or gDNA.

The chain employs TRBV6-5 and TRBJ1-1; perhaps TRBD1 as D (5 bases). Sequencing was carried out using PBMCs or T cells enriched from blood (not recorded which). This receptor was obtained from a woman aged 25 to 39 who had recovered from COVID-19. The CDR3 nucleotides are TGTGCCAGCAGTTACTTCAGGGATAACACTGAAGCTTTCTTT. Its translation is CASSYFRDNTEAFF.